The clone carrying this T cell receptor (beta chain) rates as medium-sized. This sample stems from a study of CXCR3 chemokines and chemotherapy response in bladder cancer. MiXCR was run by TCRdb on the PCR reads, yielding one entry per CDR3 protein. The sample contains around 1,400 distinct CDR3 sequences, almost 6% of which appear only once. Germline values: CDR1 KGHDR, CDR2 SFDVKD. The V and J ends lost 4 bases and 6 bases respectively, with 5 bases between them. CDR3 size: 12 residues. V usage is TRBV24-1 and J usage is TRBJ2-2, with D possibly TRBD1 on 5 matching bases. The sequence derives from a human donor with bladder cancer that responded to neoadjuvant chemotherapy. The sample was taken from a patient whose treatment included neoadjuvant chemotherapy. The CDR3 sequence: CATSEGPGELFF. CDR3 DNA sequence: TGTGCCACCAGTGAGGGGCCCGGGGAGCTGTTTTTT.